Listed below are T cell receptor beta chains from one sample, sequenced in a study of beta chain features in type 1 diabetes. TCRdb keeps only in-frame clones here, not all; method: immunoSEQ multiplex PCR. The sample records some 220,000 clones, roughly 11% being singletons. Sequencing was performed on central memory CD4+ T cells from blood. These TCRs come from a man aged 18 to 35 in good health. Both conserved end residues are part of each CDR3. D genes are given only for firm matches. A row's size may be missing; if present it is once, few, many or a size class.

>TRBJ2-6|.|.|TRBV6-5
TGTGCCAGCAGTAAGGAGCCCTCTGGGGCCAACGTCCTGACTTTC
CASSKEPSGANVLTF
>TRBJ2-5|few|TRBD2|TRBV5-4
TGTGCCAGCAGCCCGGAGCGGGATGGGGGGACCCAGTACTTC
CASSPERDGGTQYF
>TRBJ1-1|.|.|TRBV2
TGTGCCAGCAGCGACTACGGGCCAACTGAAGCTTTCTTT
CASSDYGPTEAFF
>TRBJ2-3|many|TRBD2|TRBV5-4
TGTGCCAGCAGCTCGGGACTAGCGGGACTCACAGATACGCAGTATTTT
CASSSGLAGLTDTQYF
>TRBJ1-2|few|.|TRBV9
TGTGCCAGCAGCCCGGACGGATTCTATGGCTACACCTTC
CASSPDGFYGYTF
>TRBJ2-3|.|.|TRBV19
TGTGCCAGTAGTATTAGGACAGCCGCTAGCACAGATACGCAGTATTTT
CASSIRTAASTDTQYF
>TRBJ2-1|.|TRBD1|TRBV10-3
TGTGCCATCACCGGGGCAGGGGGCTCTAACAATGAGCAGTTCTTC
CAITGAGGSNNEQFF
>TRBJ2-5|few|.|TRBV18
TGTGCCAGCTCACCGATCAGGGGAGAGACCCAGTACTTC
CASSPIRGETQYF
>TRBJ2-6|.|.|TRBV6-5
TGTGCCAGCAGGGTTACCTCTGGGGCCAACGTCCTGACTTTC
CASRVTSGANVLTF
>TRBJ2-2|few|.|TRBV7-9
TGTGCCAGCAGACTAGGACGGCTCACCGGGGAGCTGTTTTTT
CASRLGRLTGELFF
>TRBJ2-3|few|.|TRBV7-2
TGTGCCAGCAGCTTTTTTGCGGACTCGATCAACGGAGATACGCAGTATTTT
CASSFFADSINGDTQYF
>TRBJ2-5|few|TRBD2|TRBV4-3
TGCGCCAGCAGCCAAGTACTTGGACTAGCGGGAGCAGAGACCCAGTACTTC
CASSQVLGLAGAETQYF
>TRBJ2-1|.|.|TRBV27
TGTGCCAGCATGAGCCTCCGGGGTGACAATGAGCAGTTCTTC
CASMSLRGDNEQFF
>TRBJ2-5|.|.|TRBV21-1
TGTGCCAGCAGCGCCAGACTAGCGGGACTTCTCCAAGAGACCCAGTACTTC
CASSARLAGLLQETQYF
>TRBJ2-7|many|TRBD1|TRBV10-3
TGTGCCATCAGTTGGACAGGGAACGACGAGCAGTACTTC
CAISWTGNDEQYF
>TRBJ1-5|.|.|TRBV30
TGTGCCTGGAGCCAGGGAGGGCGTGTCCGCGATCAGCCCCAGCATTTT
CAWSQGGRVRDQPQHF
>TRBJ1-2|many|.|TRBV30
TGTGCCTGGAGTGGGGCCAGGGGATTCTCCTATGGCTACACCTTC
CAWSGARGFSYGYTF
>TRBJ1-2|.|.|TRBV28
TGTGCCAGCAGTTTGGCCCTCTATGGCTACACCTTC
CASSLALYGYTF
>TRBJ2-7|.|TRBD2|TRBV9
TGTGCCAGCAGCCCGAGCGGGGACTCCTACGAGCAGTACTTC
CASSPSGDSYEQYF
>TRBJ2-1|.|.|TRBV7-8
TGTGCCAGCACCAGGTTGGGGTTCAACAATGAGCAGTTCTTC
CASTRLGFNNEQFF